The subject of this entry is one T cell receptor (beta chain). The data stem from a study of T cell clones after liver transplantation. About the study: Without induction therapy, subjects received standard immunosuppression until 12-24 months post-transplant.

CDR3 size: 14 residues. Germline loops: CDR1 MNHEY, CDR2 SVGAGI. V was pared by 0 bases and J by 9 bases, with 12 bases between. The repertoire was sequenced with immunoSEQ multiplex PCR; TCRdb's copy has only in-frame clones and lacks some. The data show tens of thousands of clones, 60% to 80% seen once. The source of this sequence is a human donor who received a liver transplant. The starting material was CD4+ T cells from blood, obtained before liver transplant. The chain has TRBV6-5 and TRBJ2-1; possible D gene TRBD2, 6 bases. The CDR3 reads CASSYSRGRSEQFF. In nucleotides, the CDR3 is TGTGCCAGCAGTTACTCGAGAGGGAGGAGTGAGCAGTTCTTC.